The rows below give T cell receptor beta chains drawn from one sample of a study of blood T cell repertoires in COVID-19. Assay: immunoSEQ multiplex PCR; the TCRdb copy retains only in-frame clones and omits some. The data contain 200,000 or so clones, 65% to 85% of them seen just once; the ten biggest clones take up approximately 15%. The sample comprised peripheral blood. The receptors were sampled from a man in his 60s with active or convalescent COVID-19. The CDR3 runs from the conserved cysteine through the conserved F or W. Fields, in order: clone size, V gene, J gene, D gene, CDR3 protein, CDR3 DNA. The D gene is left open where the match is weak. A row's size may be missing; if present it is once, few, many or a size class.

>-|TRBV29-1|TRBJ2-1|-
CSFLIAVSYNEQFF
TGCAGCTTCCTCATAGCGGTCTCCTACAATGAGCAGTTCTTC
>-|TRBV29-1|TRBJ2-1|TRBD2
CSVQAPSGGSYNEQFF
TGCAGCGTGCAAGCTCCTAGCGGTGGCTCCTACAATGAGCAGTTCTTC
>-|TRBV6-5|TRBJ2-7|-
CASRRTLSYEQYF
TGTGCCAGCAGGAGGACACTCTCCTACGAGCAGTACTTC
>-|TRBV4-2|TRBJ1-1|-
CASSQGGGVGFF
TGTGCCAGCAGCCAAGGAGGGGGAGTGGGTTTCTTT
>-|TRBV12-3/TRBV12-4|TRBJ2-5|TRBD1
CASRRDRKETQYF
TGTGCCAGCCGACGGGACAGAAAAGAGACCCAGTACTTC
>-|TRBV4-1|TRBJ2-3|-
CASSDRGSTDTQYF
TGCGCCAGCAGCGACCGCGGAAGCACAGATACGCAGTATTTT
>-|TRBV5-4|TRBJ2-7|-
CASSLDGAPYEQYF
TGTGCCAGCAGCTTGGATGGGGCCCCCTACGAGCAGTACTTC
>-|TRBV15|TRBJ1-1|-
CATSRDRGTEAFF
TGTGCCACCAGCAGAGATCGCGGCACTGAAGCTTTCTTT
>-|TRBV15|TRBJ2-7|TRBD2
CATSRDLAGEQYF
TGTGCCACCAGCAGAGATCTAGCGGGCGAGCAGTACTTC
>-|TRBV19|TRBJ2-5|-
CARARGGAGQETQYF
TGTGCCAGGGCCCGGGGGGGCGCGGGACAGGAGACCCAGTACTTC
>-|TRBV18|TRBJ1-1|TRBD1
CASSPSQGAAFF
TGTGCCAGCTCACCATCACAGGGGGCAGCTTTCTTT
>-|TRBV3-1/TRBV3-2|TRBJ2-7|TRBD2
CASSPSGRTSYEQYF
TGTGCCAGCAGCCCTAGCGGGAGGACCTCCTACGAGCAGTACTTC
>-|TRBV2|TRBJ1-5|-
CARSISNQPQHF
TGTGCCAGGTCAATTAGCAATCAGCCCCAGCATTTT
>-|TRBV28|TRBJ1-1|-
CASSLSYGATEAFF
TGTGCCAGCAGTTTATCTTATGGGGCCACTGAAGCTTTCTTT
>-|TRBV7-9|TRBJ1-1|-
CASSPQSGFRGTEAFF
TGTGCCAGCAGCCCACAATCGGGATTCAGGGGCACTGAAGCTTTCTTT
>-|TRBV9|TRBJ2-3|-
CASSGGRRTDTQYF
TGTGCCAGCAGCGGAGGGAGGAGGACGGATACGCAGTATTTT
>-|TRBV6-2/TRBV6-3|TRBJ1-1|TRBD1
CASSYHPAGGMNTEAFF
TGTGCCAGCAGTTACCACCCGGCAGGGGGCATGAACACTGAAGCTTTCTTT
>once|TRBV10-3|TRBJ2-7|-
CAISGDRLEEQYF
TGTGCCATCAGTGGAGACCGTCTAGAGGAGCAGTACTTC
>-|TRBV5-1|TRBJ1-1|TRBD1
CASSRTGNTEAFF
TGCGCCAGCAGTCGGACAGGGAACACTGAAGCTTTCTTT
>-|TRBV28|TRBJ1-6|-
CASSAPTPTNISPLHF
TGTGCCAGCAGCGCACCGACCCCGACAAATATTTCACCCCTCCACTTT
>-|TRBV5-1|TRBJ2-6|-
CASSLGQFSGANVLTF
TGCGCCAGCAGCTTGGGGCAGTTCTCTGGGGCCAACGTCCTGACTTTC
>-|TRBV5-1|TRBJ2-5|-
CASSLSPSGNQETQYF
TGCGCCAGCAGCTTGAGTCCCTCGGGAAACCAAGAGACCCAGTACTTC
>-|TRBV7-9|TRBJ2-3|TRBD2
CASSSSRAGNTDTQYF
TGTGCCAGCAGCTCTTCGCGAGCGGGAAACACAGATACGCAGTATTTT
>-|TRBV27|TRBJ2-7|TRBD2
CASSLLRVETSGPYEQYF
TGTGCCAGCAGTTTATTGCGGGTGGAGACTAGCGGGCCCTACGAGCAGTACTTC
>-|TRBV29-1|TRBJ1-1|-
CSVEEGTGRTEAFF
TGCAGCGTTGAAGAAGGTACAGGGCGCACTGAAGCTTTCTTT
>-|TRBV4-3|TRBJ1-2|TRBD1
CASSQGRVIRAGGIYGYTF
TGCGCCAGCAGCCAAGGGAGGGTAATAAGGGCAGGGGGCATCTATGGCTACACCTTC
>-|TRBV7-8|TRBJ2-5|-
CASSFPGARGETQYF
TGTGCCAGCAGCTTTCCAGGGGCTAGAGGAGAGACCCAGTACTTC
>-|TRBV19|TRBJ1-1|-
CASKLGGENTEAFF
TGTGCCAGTAAACTCGGAGGGGAAAACACTGAAGCTTTCTTT
>-|TRBV5-1|TRBJ2-7|TRBD2
CASSHLVGGTYEQYF
TGCGCCAGCAGCCACCTAGTGGGGGGGACCTACGAGCAGTACTTC
>once|TRBV29-1|TRBJ1-2|-
CSVAGENYGYTF
TGCAGCGTTGCAGGGGAAAACTATGGCTACACCTTC
>few|TRBV10-3|TRBJ1-2|-
CAISESRLRHISYGYTF
TGTGCCATCAGTGAGTCGCGTTTGCGACACATCTCCTATGGCTACACCTTC
>-|TRBV3-1/TRBV3-2|TRBJ2-2|-
CASSQATTTGELFF
TGTGCCAGCAGCCAAGCGACTACCACCGGGGAGCTGTTTTTT
>-|TRBV5-4|TRBJ2-7|TRBD1
CASSVRTGGNEQYF
TGTGCCAGCAGCGTACGGACAGGGGGCAACGAGCAGTACTTC
>many|TRBV28|TRBJ2-7|-
CASSLFPRYEQYF
TGTGCCAGCAGTTTGTTCCCCCGCTACGAGCAGTACTTC
>-|TRBV7-9|TRBJ2-5|TRBD1
CASSLTQGAETQYF
TGTGCCAGCAGCTTGACGCAGGGGGCAGAGACCCAGTACTTC